Presented here are 5 T cell receptor beta chains from one specimen sequenced in a study of blood T cell repertoires in COVID-19. Assay used: immunoSEQ multiplex PCR; TCRdb lists only in-frame clones, some missing. The sample consists of a few hundred thousand clones, about 89% of them appearing once. The source material was peripheral blood. These receptors were obtained from a woman aged 60-75 years with acute or convalescent COVID-19.

The chain couples TRBV5-1 to TRBJ2-2; 10 bases fit TRBD2. V was clipped by 4 bases and J by 0 bases; unmatched bases: 9. The CDR3 is 18 residues long. Germline-derived CDR1 and CDR2 are SGHRS and YFSETQ. CDR3: CASSRTSSGSANTGELFF. The CDR3, as DNA: TGCGCCAGCAGCCGGACCTCTAGCGGGAGCGCGAACACCGGGGAGCTGTTTTTT.

The V and J genes are TRBV27 and TRBJ2-1; 14 nucleotides match TRBD2. After removal of 5 bases from V and 8 bases from J, the junction contained 8 bases not matched to a gene. Germline V lookup: CDR1 MNHEY, CDR2 SMNVEV (reference sequence). This CDR3 has 16 amino acids. CDR3 in DNA: TGTGCCAGCAGTCTCCTTCGACTAGCGGGGGGGTATGAGCAGTTCTTC. This codes for CASSLLRLAGGYEQFF.

J is TRBJ1-3 and V is TRBV7-9; the D gene is possibly TRBD1 (6 bases). The CDR3 totals 18 residues. V was cut by 4 bases and J by 5 bases, with 24 bases left in between. Germline V lookup: CDR1 SEHNR, CDR2 FQNEAQ (reference sequence). This CDR3 reads CASSSTTTPGVGRNTIYF. Here the CDR3 DNA reads TGTGCCAGCAGCTCCACAACCACACCAGGGGTTGGGAGAAACACCATATATTTT.

J is TRBJ2-1 and V is TRBV24-1, with D possibly being TRBD2 (6 bases). Germline CDR1 reads KGHDR; CDR2 reads SFDVKD. Between the trimmed V and J ends, which lost 3 bases and 0 bases, there was a span of 11 bases. There are 16 residues in the CDR3. The chain's CDR3 is CATSDLGGFSYNEQFF. The CDR3 DNA sequence: TGTGCCACCAGTGATCTTGGGGGGTTCTCCTACAATGAGCAGTTCTTC.

The chain is built from TRBV19 and TRBJ1-2; D perhaps matches TRBD1 (6 bases). V lost 7 bases and J lost 4, with 16 bases in between. CDR3 length: 14 amino acids. CDR1 is LNHDA and CDR2 is SQIVND in the germline V gene (reference sequence). Here the CDR3 reads CASTSPQGTYGYTF. CDR3 sequence (DNA): TGTGCCAGTACCTCCCCCCAGGGGACCTATGGCTACACCTTC.